Described below is a single TCR beta chain sequence and its context. Its antigen is undetermined. The V and J ends lost 1 base and 5 bases respectively, with 8 bases between them. The V gene's germline CDR1 is MGHRA and CDR2 YSYEKL. The length of the CDR3 is 13 residues. The data stem from a study of memory CD4+ T cells and cytomegalovirus serostatus. Study-level results: Median bootstrapped AUC for CMV status was about 0.96 originally, less than 0.93 US-trained.

Single viable CD3+CD4+CD8-CD45RO+ cells were sorted as the memory CD4+ T cells. Assay used: immunoSEQ multiplex PCR; TCRdb lists only in-frame clones, some missing. This sample has around 45,000 clones, with over 65% found just once. Sequencing input: memory CD4+ T cells from blood. The genes are TRBV4-1 and TRBJ2-5; TRBD1 is a possible D gene (6 bases). The sequence was obtained from an adult in good health and CMV-seronegative. This chain's CDR3 is CASSQATGETQYF. For the CDR3, the DNA is TGCGCCAGCAGCCAAGCCACAGGGGAGACCCAGTACTTC.